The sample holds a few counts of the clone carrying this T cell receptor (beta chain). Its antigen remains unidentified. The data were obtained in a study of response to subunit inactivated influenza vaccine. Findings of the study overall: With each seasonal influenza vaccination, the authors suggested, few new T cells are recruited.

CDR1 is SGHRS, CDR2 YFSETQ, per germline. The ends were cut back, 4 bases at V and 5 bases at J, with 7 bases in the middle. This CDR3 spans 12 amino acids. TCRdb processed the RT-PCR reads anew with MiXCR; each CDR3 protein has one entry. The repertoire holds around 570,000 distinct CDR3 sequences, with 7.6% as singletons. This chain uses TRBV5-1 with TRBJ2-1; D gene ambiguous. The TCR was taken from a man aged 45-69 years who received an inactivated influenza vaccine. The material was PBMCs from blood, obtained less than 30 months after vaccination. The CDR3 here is CASSKEDNEQFF. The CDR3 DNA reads TGCGCCAGCAGCAAAGAAGACAATGAGCAGTTCTTC.